The 25 T cell receptor beta chains presented below share a single source sample, sequenced in a study of cytomegalovirus exposure and HLA in healthy donors. 13 Jbeta primers and 60 Vbeta primers were used for the PCR. Using immunoSEQ multiplex PCR, the repertoire was profiled, and TCRdb retains in-frame clones only, with some absent. The table records approximately 180,000 clones, about 80% of them present only once. The sample taken for sequencing was PBMCs. The origin of the receptors is a woman in her twenties or thirties in good health and CMV-seropositive.

The rearrangement links TRBV30 to TRBJ1-5; TRBD1 might be the D (6 bases). The germline gives CDR1 GTSNPN, CDR2 SVGIG (reference sequence). V lost 2 bases and J 4 bases, leaving 12 bases between the germline ends. The length of the CDR3 is 14 residues. The CDR3: CAWSKGQRNQPQHF. The CDR3 DNA is TGTGCCTGGAGTAAAGGACAGAGAAATCAGCCCCAGCATTTT.

This clone was seen a handful of times. V gene TRBV6-5 combines with J gene TRBJ1-1; the D is unclear. The V gene's germline CDR1 is MNHEY and CDR2 SVGAGI. This CDR3 is built from 14 residues. V lost 2 bases and J lost 4, with 11 bases in between. The CDR3 DNA sequence: TGTGCCAGCAGTTACGTGGCAGGAGGCACTGAAGCTTTCTTT. It codes for CASSYVAGGTEAFF.

This clone was counted once. The rearrangement links TRBV5-4 to TRBJ1-2; TRBD1 might be the D (5 bases). Trimming took 0 bases from V and 4 from J, leaving 10 bases between them. The CDR3 extends over 14 amino acids. Germline-derived CDR1 and CDR2 are SGHNT and YYREEE (reference sequence). The CDR3 sequence: CASSLGGLSYGYTF. CDR3 sequence (DNA): TGTGCCAGCAGCTTGGGGGGACTGTCCTATGGCTACACCTTC.

The gene calls are TRBV5-1 and TRBJ2-3; TRBD2 aligns across 13 bases. The CDR3 covers 13 residues. Germline values: CDR1 SGHRS, CDR2 YFSETQ. V was pared by 4 bases and J by 15 bases, with 8 bases of the junction left unmatched. CDR3 sequence (DNA): TGCGCCAGCAGCCTCCTAGGACTAGCGGGAGATTATTTT. Protein: CASSLLGLAGDYF.

The chain is built from TRBV19 and TRBJ2-3, with D maybe TRBD2 (6 bases). Germline CDR1 reads LNHDA; CDR2 reads SQIVND (reference sequence). Trimming removed 2 bases from V and 3 bases from J, with 21 bases in between. CDR3 length: 18 amino acids. CDR3 protein: CASSILGPGGSGTDTQYF. Here the CDR3 DNA reads TGTGCCAGTAGTATACTAGGGCCTGGGGGGAGCGGTACAGATACGCAGTATTTT. The whole variable domain, filled in from reference TRBV19 and TRBJ2-3, reads DGGITQSPKYLFRKEGQNVTLSCEQNLNHDAMYWYRQDPGQGLRLIYYSQIVNDFQKGDIAEGYSVSREKKESFPLTVTSAQKNPTAFYLCASSILGPGGSGTDTQYFGPGTRLTVL.

Only a few counts were recorded for this clone. V gene TRBV2 combines with J gene TRBJ2-4; 12 nucleotides line up with TRBD1. The germline CDR1 and CDR2 sequences are SNHLY and FYNNEI. This CDR3 is built from 17 residues. Losses at the gene ends were 1 base for V and 8 bases for J; bases not matched to a gene: 9. CDR3 nucleotide sequence: TGTGCCAGCAGTGAAGTGGGACAGGGGGCTCGGGTATACATTCAGTACTTC. The encoded protein is CASSEVGQGARVYIQYF.

V is TRBV10-3 and J is TRBJ2-1, with 8 bases fitting TRBD2. V dropped 6 bases and J dropped 4; count of bases not matched to a gene: 5. Germline CDR1 ENHRY, CDR2 SYGVKD. The CDR3 extends over 14 amino acids. The CDR3 DNA reads as TGTGCCATCAGGGAAGCGGGAGAGTACAATGAGCAGTTCTTC. Its translation is CAIREAGEYNEQFF.

This clone was seen once. J is TRBJ2-3 and V is TRBV5-1, with 7 nucleotides matching TRBD1. This CDR3 spans 16 amino acids. With 4 bases clipped from V and 2 bases from J, the junction kept 10 bases outside the gene matches. Germline CDR1 reads SGHRS; CDR2 reads YFSETQ. The CDR3 nucleotides read TGCGCCAGCAGCGCCATAACAGGGGCCATCACAGATACGCAGTATTTT. Its translation is CASSAITGAITDTQYF.

With respect to this clone: This specimen includes other DNA sequences encoding the same CDR3. This sequence joins TRBV11-3 and TRBJ2-7; possibly TRBD2 for D (6 bases). The CDR3 runs 12 residues. Germline V lookup: CDR1 SGHNT, CDR2 YENEEA. Trimming left V 4 bases short and J 4 bases short, with 8 bases between. CDR3 nucleotides: TGTGCCAGCAGCTCTGGGGGGTACGAGCAGTACTTC. This gives the protein CASSSGGYEQYF.

The chain couples TRBV28 to TRBJ1-2; 7 bases agree with TRBD1. V gave up 6 bases and J gave up 4 bases; unmatched junction bases: 5. This CDR3 is 13 amino acids long. Germline CDR1 and CDR2: MDHEN and SYDVKM. In DNA form, the CDR3 reads TGTGCCAGCAGGGGAGACAGGGCCTATGGCTACACCTTC. This translates into CASRGDRAYGYTF.

As DNA, the CDR3 is TGTGCCACCAAACCGGGAGGAGAAAAACTGTTTTTT. Residues: CATKPGGEKLFF. The gene calls are TRBV5-8 and TRBJ1-4; no clear D gene. V lost 9 bases and J 8 bases, leaving 14 bases between the germline ends. The CDR3 is 12 amino acids. Germline assignment: CDR1 SGHTS and CDR2 YDEGEE.

This clone was seen a handful of times. The rearrangement uses TRBV5-5 and TRBJ1-4; D is unclear. V was shortened by 4 bases and J by 8 bases, with 9 bases between the two germline ends. Germline CDR1 and CDR2: SGHKS and YYEKEE (reference sequence). The CDR3 is made up of 12 amino acids. This chain's CDR3 is CASSRGYEKLFF. The CDR3, as DNA: TGTGCCAGCAGCCGGGGTTACGAAAAACTGTTTTTT.

Regarding this clone: The germline gene is not matched at one end of the junction; a read error may be the cause. This chain uses TRBV30 with TRBJ1-2, with a weak D call TRBD1 (5 bases). Germline V CDR1 and CDR2: GTSNPN, SVGIG (reference sequence). The CDR3 totals 11 residues. CDR3 sequence reads: CAWNVWARASF. The CDR3 nucleotides read TGTGCCTGGAACGTATGGGCCAGGGCCTCCTTC.

The J gene is TRBJ1-2, the V gene TRBV6-5; 8 bases agree with TRBD1. The germline V gene has CDR1 MNHEY and CDR2 SVGAGI. The V segment lost 8 bases and the J segment 6 bases; nucleotides outside the gene matches: 14. The length of the CDR3 is 15 residues. In nucleotides, the CDR3 is TGTGCCAGCCAATATGACCGGGCAGGGGGCGATGGCTACACCTTC. The encoded protein is CASQYDRAGGDGYTF.

The chain is built from TRBV11-3 and TRBJ2-1; 9 bases fit TRBD2. Germline CDR1 is SGHNT and CDR2 is YENEEA. J lost 0 bases, V lost 5 bases, and 5 bases had no gene match. The CDR3 totals 16 residues. CDR3 coding DNA: TGTGCCAGCAGCCCGAGGACTAGCGACTCCTACAATGAGCAGTTCTTC. Its translation: CASSPRTSDSYNEQFF.

V gene TRBV4-3 combines with J gene TRBJ2-5; 13 bases fit TRBD2. J gave up 3 bases and V 1 base, and 8 bases lay outside the gene matches. There are 18 residues in the CDR3. Germline V gives CDR1 LGHNA, CDR2 YSLEER. The CDR3 DNA is TGCGCCAGCAGCCAAGTTTTATATGGACTAGCGGGAGAAGAGACCCAGTACTTC. It yields the protein CASSQVLYGLAGEETQYF.

The V and J genes are TRBV5-1 and TRBJ1-3; perhaps TRBD1 as D (6 bases). V was clipped by 4 bases and J by 0 bases, with 17 bases between them. CDR1 and CDR2 from the germline V gene are SGHRS and YFSETQ. CDR3 length: 17 residues. CDR3 sequence: CASSLTGFASSGNTIYF. CDR3 coding DNA: TGCGCCAGCAGCCTCACAGGGTTTGCGAGCTCTGGAAACACCATATATTTT.

This rearrangement joins TRBV5-4 to TRBJ2-1; D remains unclear. V lost 7 bases, J lost 0 bases, and 14 bases lay in between. Germline CDR1 is SGHNT and CDR2 is YYREEE (reference sequence). There are 15 residues in the CDR3. CDR3 nucleotide sequence: TGTGCCAGCGGGCAGCCTGTAAACTCCTACAATGAGCAGTTCTTC. The encoded protein is CASGQPVNSYNEQFF. The complete variable domain, with remaining parts taken from reference TRBV5-4 and TRBJ2-1, reads ETGVTQSPTHLIKTRGQQVTLRCSSQSGHNTVSWYQQALGQGPQFIFQYYREEENGRGNFPPRFSGLQFPNYSSELNVNALELDDSALYLCASGQPVNSYNEQFFGPGTRLTVL.

The chain has TRBV28 and TRBJ2-7, with 8 bases identical to TRBD2. The trim removed 6 bases at V and 3 bases at J, leaving 7 bases unmatched. This CDR3 comprises 14 residues. Germline loops: CDR1 MDHEN, CDR2 SYDVKM. CDR3: CASRGGLVIYEQYF. Here the CDR3 DNA reads TGTGCCAGCAGGGGGGGACTAGTTATCTACGAGCAGTACTTC.

V usage is TRBV6-6 and J usage is TRBJ2-3, with TRBD2 matching 16 bases. The germline V gene has CDR1 MNHNY and CDR2 SVGAGI (reference sequence). This CDR3 region has 15 residues. V dropped 6 bases and J dropped 9; count of bases not matched to a gene: 6. The CDR3: CASSAGTSGRETQYF. DNA for the CDR3: TGTGCCAGCAGCGCCGGGACTAGCGGGAGGGAGACGCAGTATTTT.

V is TRBV18 and J is TRBJ2-7; D is undetermined. Looked up from germline, CDR1 is KGHSH and CDR2 is LQKENI. Trimming pared 0 bases from V and 3 bases from J, leaving 9 bases between. The CDR3 extends over 14 amino acids. The CDR3 loop reads CASSPPLALYEQYF. Written as DNA, the CDR3 is TGTGCCAGCTCACCACCCTTAGCCCTCTACGAGCAGTACTTC. The variable domain in full, with the rest retrieved from reference TRBV18 and TRBJ2-7, is NAGVMQNPRHLVRRRGQEARLRCSPMKGHSHVYWYRQLPEEGLKFMVYLQKENIIDESGMPKERFSAEFPKEGPSILRIQQVVRGDSAAYFCASSPPLALYEQYFGPGTRLTVT.

The gene calls are TRBV11-2 and TRBJ2-2; TRBD1 matches at 12 bases. Germline lookup yields CDR1 SGHAT and CDR2 FQNNGV. V was pared by 5 bases and J by 6 bases, with 10 bases of the junction left unmatched. This CDR3 region has 17 residues. The chain's CDR3 is CASSPVSGTGGPGELFF. The CDR3, as DNA: TGTGCCAGCAGCCCCGTGTCCGGGACAGGGGGCCCCGGGGAGCTGTTTTTT.

The rearrangement joins TRBV19 to TRBJ2-5, with 7 positions matching TRBD1. The germline gives CDR1 LNHDA, CDR2 SQIVND (reference sequence). V was pared by 7 bases and J by 2 bases, with 4 bases of the junction left unmatched. This CDR3 is 13 amino acids long. In DNA form, the CDR3 reads TGTGCCAGTAACGTCAGGGGGCAAGAGACCCAGTACTTC. Translating gives CASNVRGQETQYF.

The V call is TRBV5-1, the J call TRBJ2-1; possible D gene TRBD1, 6 bases. Germline V gene lookup returns CDR1 SGHRS and CDR2 YFSETQ. The V gene lost 9 bases and the J gene lost 6 bases, with 19 bases spanning the gap. CDR3 length equals 14 residues. CDR3 DNA sequence: TGCGCCACCCGCCCGGACAGCCTTCTCAATGAGCAGTTCTTC. Amino acid sequence: CATRPDSLLNEQFF.

The CDR3 coding sequence is TGTGCCAGCATCCAGGACAGGACGTACAATGAGCAGTTCTTC. Translation gives CASIQDRTYNEQFF. The V call is TRBV6-6, the J call TRBJ2-1; 7 nucleotides line up with TRBD1. With V trimmed by 7 bases and J by 4 bases, 7 bases remained unmatched. Germline values: CDR1 MNHNY, CDR2 SVGAGI (reference sequence). This CDR3 has 14 amino acids.